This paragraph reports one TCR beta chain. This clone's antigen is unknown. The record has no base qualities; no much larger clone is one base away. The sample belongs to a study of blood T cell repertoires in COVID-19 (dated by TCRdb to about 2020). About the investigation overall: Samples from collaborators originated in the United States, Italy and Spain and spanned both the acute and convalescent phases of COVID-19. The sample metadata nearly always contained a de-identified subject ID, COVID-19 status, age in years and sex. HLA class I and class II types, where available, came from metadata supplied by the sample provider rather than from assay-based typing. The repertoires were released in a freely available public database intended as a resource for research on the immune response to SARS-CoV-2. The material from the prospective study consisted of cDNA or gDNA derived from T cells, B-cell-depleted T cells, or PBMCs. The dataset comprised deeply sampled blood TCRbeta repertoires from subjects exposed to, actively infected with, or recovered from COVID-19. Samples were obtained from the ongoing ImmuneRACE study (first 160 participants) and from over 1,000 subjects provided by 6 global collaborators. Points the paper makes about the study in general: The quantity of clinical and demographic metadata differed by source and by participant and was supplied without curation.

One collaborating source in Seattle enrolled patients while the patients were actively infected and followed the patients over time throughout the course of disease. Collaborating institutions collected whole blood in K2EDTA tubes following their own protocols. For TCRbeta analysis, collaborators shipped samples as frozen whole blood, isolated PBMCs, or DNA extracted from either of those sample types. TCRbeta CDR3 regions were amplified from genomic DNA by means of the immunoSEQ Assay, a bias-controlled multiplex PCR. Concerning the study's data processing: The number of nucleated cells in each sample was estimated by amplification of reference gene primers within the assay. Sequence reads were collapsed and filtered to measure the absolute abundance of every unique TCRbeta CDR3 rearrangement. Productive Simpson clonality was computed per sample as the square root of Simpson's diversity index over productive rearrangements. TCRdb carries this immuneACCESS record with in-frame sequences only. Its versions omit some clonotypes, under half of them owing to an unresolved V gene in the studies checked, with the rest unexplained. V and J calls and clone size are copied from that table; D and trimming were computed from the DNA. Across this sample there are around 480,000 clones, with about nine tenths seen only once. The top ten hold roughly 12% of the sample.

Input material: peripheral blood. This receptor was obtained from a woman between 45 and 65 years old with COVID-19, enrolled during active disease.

The nucleotides read TGTGCCTGGTGGGGGGGCAGAATGAACACTGAAGCTTTCTTT. This translates into CAWWGGRMNTEAFF. The rearranged chain carries TRBV30 and TRBJ1-1; a tentative D call is TRBD1 (6 bases match). The germline V gene (reference sequence) gives CDR1 as GTSNPN and CDR2 as SVGIG. The CDR3, cysteine through phenylalanine, is 14 amino acids long. Just CDR3 DNA is preserved here, 42 bases in frame from base 1. Trimming takes 5 bases from V and 0 bases from J, and the germline ends sit 13 bases apart.